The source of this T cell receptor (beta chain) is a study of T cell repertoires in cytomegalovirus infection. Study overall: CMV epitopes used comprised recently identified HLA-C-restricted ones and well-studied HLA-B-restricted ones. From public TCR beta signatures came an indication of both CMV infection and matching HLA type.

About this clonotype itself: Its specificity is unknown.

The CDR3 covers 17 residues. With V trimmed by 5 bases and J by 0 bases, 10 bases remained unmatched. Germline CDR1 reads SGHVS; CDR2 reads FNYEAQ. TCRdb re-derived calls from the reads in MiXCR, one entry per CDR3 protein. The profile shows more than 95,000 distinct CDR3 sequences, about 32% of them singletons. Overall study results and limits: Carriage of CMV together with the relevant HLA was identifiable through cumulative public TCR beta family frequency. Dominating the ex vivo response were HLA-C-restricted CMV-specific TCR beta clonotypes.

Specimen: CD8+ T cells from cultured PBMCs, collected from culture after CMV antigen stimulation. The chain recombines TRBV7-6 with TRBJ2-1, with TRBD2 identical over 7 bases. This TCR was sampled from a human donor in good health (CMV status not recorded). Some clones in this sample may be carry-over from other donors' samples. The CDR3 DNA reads TGTGCCAGCAGCGGCAGTAGCGGGCCCAGCTCCTACAATGAGCAGTTCTTC. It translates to CASSGSSGPSSYNEQFF.